This is a list of T cell receptor beta chains from one sample in a study of blood T cell repertoires in COVID-19. Libraries were prepared by immunoSEQ multiplex PCR; TCRdb keeps only in-frame clonotypes and omits some of them. Here the sample spans about 140,000 clones, 75% to 90% being singletons. Sequenced input: PBMCs or T cells enriched from blood (not recorded which). These receptors all come from a man aged 55-75 years who had recovered from COVID-19. Both conserved end residues are trimmed from each CDR3. The D gene is left open where the match is weak.

cdr3_length d_call v_call cdr3_aa
13 NA TRBV27 ASSRHLDSHYGYT
14 NA TRBV3-1/TRBV3-2 ASSQFRGLTYNEQF
11 NA TRBV5-4 ASSHPGAEEQY
13 TRBD1 TRBV3-1/TRBV3-2 ASSLPGTGVSEQY
13 NA TRBV4-2 ASSPRGALSTEAF
12 TRBD1 TRBV9 ASSVAHRGVGYT
11 NA TRBV29-1 SSTAGLGYGYT
11 TRBD1 TRBV30 AWSLGDSYGYT
13 NA TRBV19 ASSQWRLSYNEQF
12 TRBD2 TRBV13 ASRPAGGWNEQF
11 NA TRBV9 ASSVDTAYGYT
10 NA TRBV12-5 ASGTPAGEQF
11 NA TRBV12-3/TRBV12-4 ASSWTSTDTQY
9 NA TRBV27 ASYSRGEQF
14 NA TRBV5-4 ASSLALGSLPETQY
12 NA TRBV7-9 ASSLATGNSPLH
16 NA TRBV5-6 ASSLERADLIIYNEQF
9 NA TRBV6-1 ASSDRTEAF
13 TRBD1 TRBV5-4 ASSSGQGVIYEQY
13 NA TRBV7-6 ASSRPSGANTEAF
13 NA TRBV30 AWSGRGPGNQPQH
12 TRBD2 TRBV9 ASSSGLAGYEQY
12 NA TRBV5-1 ASSPVAGNYGYT
11 NA TRBV11-3 ASSYRLDSPLH
12 NA TRBV18 ASSNSRQTYEQY
13 NA TRBV7-7 ASSLGPSSYNEQF
11 TRBD1 TRBV2 ASSGTGDQPQH
10 NA TRBV30 AWSLTGYGYT
13 NA TRBV25-1 ASSDVGGVDQPQH
11 NA TRBV7-6 ASSLSGNQPQH